The 23 T cell receptor beta chains listed next were all sequenced from one sample in a study of T cells in Graves' hyperthyroidism and ophthalmopathy. Amplified TCR beta CDR3 regions came from RNA transcripts. The primer set for the first-round RT-PCR of the TCR CDR3 was HTBI. One entry per CDR3 protein results from TCRdb running MiXCR on the multiplex PCR reads. Here the sample spans some 800,000 distinct CDR3 sequences, 38% being singletons. The sample consisted of blood. The receptors derive from a man aged 18 to 29 with Graves' hyperthyroidism.

The chain links TRBV20-1 to TRBJ2-7; tentative D call: TRBD2 (6 bases). Per the germline V gene, CDR1 is DFQATT and CDR2 is SNEGSKA (reference sequence). The CDR3 consists of 13 residues. This chain's CDR3 is CSGASVLSYEQYF. CDR3 nucleotides: TGCAGCGGCGCTAGCGTGCTTTCCTACGAGCAGTACTTC.

The chain employs TRBV29-1 and TRBJ2-2, with 7 bases lining up with TRBD1. The length of the CDR3 is 12 residues. CDR1 is SQVTM and CDR2 is ANQGSEA in the germline V gene. The V gene end was trimmed by 7 bases and the J gene end by 4 bases; junction bases not matched to a gene: 3. CDR3 nucleotides: TGCAGCGGGACAGGCCCCACCGGGGAGCTGTTTTTT. This gives the protein CSGTGPTGELFF.

Many counts were recorded for this clonotype. The rearrangement links TRBV10-3 to TRBJ1-3, with D tentatively TRBD1 (5 bases). The germline CDR1 and CDR2 sequences are ENHRY and SYGVKD. Trimming removed 10 bases at V and 2 bases at J, with 12 bases between. The CDR3 loop spans 13 amino acids. CDR3 amino acids: CATLGDAGNTIYF. The CDR3 region has the DNA TGTGCCACTCTCGGGGACGCTGGAAACACCATATATTTT.

This chain links TRBV10-3 with TRBJ2-7, with D possibly matching TRBD2 (5 bases). Germline V CDR1 and CDR2: ENHRY, SYGVKD. The CDR3 consists of 12 residues. V dropped 6 bases and J dropped 7 bases, with 13 bases sitting between them. The CDR3 reads CAISAFTGEQYF. CDR3 nucleotides: TGTGCCATCAGCGCGTTTACGGGGGAGCAGTACTTC.

This clonotype was counted between two and nine times. V and J are TRBV2 and TRBJ2-5, with 10 positions matching TRBD1. V lost 6 bases and J lost 2; bases outside the gene matches: 12. Germline V gene lookup returns CDR1 SNHLY and CDR2 FYNNEI. The CDR3 runs 17 residues. The CDR3 spells CASSQDRGQGIQETQYF. CDR3 bases: TGTGCCAGCAGCCAAGATCGGGGACAGGGGATTCAAGAGACCCAGTACTTC.

This clonotype was counted at least ten times. The chain joins TRBV29-1 to TRBJ1-2; a possible D gene is TRBD1 (6 bases). This CDR3 has 11 residues. In germline, CDR1 is SQVTM, CDR2 ANQGSEA. Trimming removed 6 bases from V and 6 bases from J, with 11 bases in between. CDR3 in DNA: TGCAGCGTCAGGGGAGGCCATGGCTACACCTTC. Translating gives CSVRGGHGYTF.

This clonotype was seen at least ten times. This chain joins TRBV5-1 and TRBJ1-4; 7 nucleotides align to TRBD1. Germline CDR1 is SGHRS and CDR2 is YFSETQ. This CDR3 has 15 amino acids. V shed 5 bases, J shed 8 bases, and the junction held 12 bases outside the gene matches. The CDR3 DNA is TGCGCCAGCAGTCGGGGCAGACAGGGTGGAGAAAAACTGTTTTTT. This gives the protein CASSRGRQGGEKLFF.

There are a few counts of this clonotype. The rearrangement uses TRBV16 and TRBJ1-5; D not certain. V was shortened by 2 bases and J by 5 bases, with 7 bases between the two germline ends. Germline V gives CDR1 KGHSY, CDR2 FQNENV. CDR3 length: 13 residues. CDR3 residues: CASSQTKHQPQHF. The CDR3 DNA follows: TGTGCCAGCAGCCAAACAAAACATCAGCCCCAGCATTTT. The variable domain in full, with the rest retrieved from reference TRBV16 and TRBJ1-5, is GEEVAQTPKHLVRGEGQKAKLYCAPIKGHSYVFWYQQVLKNEFKFLISFQNENVFDETGMPKERFSAKCLPNSPCSLEIQATKLEDSAVYFCASSQTKHQPQHFGDGTRLSIL.

As concerns this clonotype: Relative to the germline gene, one junction end is altered; a read error may explain this. The CDR3 loop reads CASSLVREAQYF. DNA of the CDR3: TGCGCCAGCAGCTTGGTTCGAGAGGCCCAGTACTTC. V gene TRBV5-1 combines with J gene TRBJ2-5; D gene unclear. This CDR3 contains 12 residues. The germline gives CDR1 SGHRS, CDR2 YFSETQ.

The genes are TRBV6-1 and TRBJ2-5; possibly TRBD1 for D (6 bases). Deletions cut 4 bases from V and 3 bases from J, with 12 bases between. The CDR3 runs to 14 residues. The germline CDR1 and CDR2 sequences are MNHNS and SASEGT. The CDR3 coding sequence is TGTGCCAGCAGTGGGCCCAGGACAGAAGAGACCCAGTACTTC. The encoded protein is CASSGPRTEETQYF.

This chain connects TRBV5-4 to TRBJ1-2; maybe TRBD1 (6 bases). The CDR3 length is 15 residues. Per the germline V gene, CDR1 is SGHNT and CDR2 is YYREEE (reference sequence). V gave up 1 base and J gave up 3 bases, with 13 bases separating them. CDR3 nucleotides: TGTGCCAGCAGCTTGTCACAGGGATTTGACTATGGCTACACCTTC. Encoded protein: CASSLSQGFDYGYTF.

This clonotype showed up many times. The V call is TRBV2, the J call TRBJ1-6; no reliable D call. Trimming left V 0 bases short and J 7 bases short, with 4 bases between. This CDR3 has 13 amino acids. In germline, CDR1 is SNHLY, CDR2 FYNNEI. CDR3 amino acids: CASSEAGNSPLHF. DNA of the CDR3: TGTGCCAGCAGTGAAGCTGGGAATTCACCCCTCCACTTT.

This sequence joins TRBV12-3 or TRBV12-4 and TRBJ1-3; D is ambiguous. The CDR3 runs 15 residues. V was clipped by 4 bases and J by 0 bases, with 10 bases between them. CDR3 protein: CASSYSRFSGNTIYF. The CDR3, as DNA: TGTGCCAGCAGTTACTCCAGGTTCTCTGGAAACACCATATATTTT.

The chain links TRBV7-2 to TRBJ2-7, with 9 nucleotides matching TRBD1. The CDR3 has 15 amino acids. Germline V gene data show CDR1 as SGHTA and CDR2 as FQGNSA. The V segment lost 4 bases and the J segment 4 bases; nucleotides outside the gene matches: 8. The CDR3 DNA is TGTGCCAGCAGCTCGCCCGGGACAGGGCCTTACGAGCAGTACTTC. It codes for CASSSPGTGPYEQYF.

This clonotype occurred once. A much bigger clone sits one base away, suggesting this may be a read error. The chain joins TRBV7-6 to TRBJ1-5; TRBD1 is a possible D gene (6 bases). CDR3 size: 16 residues. CDR1 is SGHVS and CDR2 is FNYEAQ in the germline V gene. As DNA, the CDR3 is TGTGCCAGCGGCTTGTCAGCAGGGGAGCGGGATCAGCCCCAGCATTTT. Its protein product is CASGLSAGERDQPQHF. The full variable domain, its missing parts supplied by reference TRBV7-6 and TRBJ1-5, is GAGVSQSPRYKVTKRGQDVALRCDPISGHVSLYWYRQALGQGPEFLTYFNYEAQQDKSGLPNDRFSAERPEGSISTLTIQRTEQRDSAMYRCASGLSAGERDQPQHFGDGTRLSIL.

The table lists this clonotype with a few counts. This chain joins TRBV7-3 and TRBJ2-3; the D is unclear. The CDR3 consists of 13 residues. CDR1 and CDR2 (germline): SGHTA, FQGTGA. V lost 4 bases, J lost 4 bases, and 9 bases lay in between. The CDR3, as DNA: TGTGCCAGCAGCTCCCCAGGAGCAGATACGCAGTATTTT. Translating gives CASSSPGADTQYF.

This clonotype was seen only a few times. V usage is TRBV20-1 and J usage is TRBJ1-3; 10 nucleotides line up with TRBD1. In germline, CDR1 is DFQATT, CDR2 SNEGSKA (reference sequence). The CDR3 extends over 15 amino acids. Unmatched junction bases numbered 1, after V lost 0 bases and J lost 2 bases. The CDR3 protein is CSARDGTGAGNTIYF. CDR3 DNA: TGCAGTGCTAGAGATGGGACAGGGGCTGGAAACACCATATATTTT.

This clonotype has just one count. At one end the junction does not follow the germline gene, possibly because of a read error. The rearrangement joins TRBV20-1 to TRBJ2-5; 11 bases fit TRBD2. This CDR3 comprises 15 residues. In germline, CDR1 is DFQATT, CDR2 SNEGSKA (reference sequence). In DNA, the CDR3 is TGCAGTGCAACTAGCGGGAGTGATATGGGAGAGGCCCAGTACTTC. Translation: CSATSGSDMGEAQYF.

A single count supports this clonotype. This sequence may be a read error, since a much larger clone differs from it by one base. The rearrangement uses TRBV5-1 and TRBJ1-4; D is ambiguous. Germline V CDR1 and CDR2: SGHRS, YFSETQ. Deletions cut 1 base from V and 6 bases from J, with 13 bases between. This CDR3 is 15 amino acids long. The CDR3 DNA sequence: TGCGCCAGCAGCTTGTCCGGGTATGCCGATGAAAAACTGTTTTTT. Residues: CASSLSGYADEKLFF. Combining the CDR3 with reference TRBV5-1 and TRBJ1-4 gives the whole variable domain KAGVTQTPRYLIKTRGQQVTLSCSPISGHRSVSWYQQTPGQGLQFLFEYFSETQRNKGNFPGRFSGRQFSNSRSEMNVSTLELGDSALYLCASSLSGYADEKLFFGSGTQLSVL.

This clonotype was detected many times. The chain links TRBV10-3 to TRBJ1-2; D uncertain. Germline values: CDR1 ENHRY, CDR2 SYGVKD. The CDR3 is made up of 10 amino acids. V shed 11 bases and J shed 5 bases, with 9 bases lying between them. DNA of the CDR3: TGTGCCGCCAAAGGGTATGGCTACACCTTC. Protein: CAAKGYGYTF.

The rearrangement joins TRBV10-2 to TRBJ1-5; D uncertain. This CDR3 comprises 16 residues. Trimming pared 6 bases from V and 5 bases from J, leaving 20 bases between. In germline, CDR1 is WSHSY, CDR2 SAAADI. Written as DNA, the CDR3 is TGCGCCAGCAGCCAAGTAAGAGGACCGTCGGATCAGCCCCAGCATTTT. It translates to CASSQVRGPSDQPQHF.

This clonotype has more than one count but fewer than ten. V usage is TRBV12-3 or TRBV12-4 and J usage is TRBJ1-1; D not resolved. This CDR3 region has 13 residues. V shed 7 bases and J shed 1 base, with 10 bases lying between them. DNA for the CDR3: TGTGCCAGCACCCCCCCCGGGAACACTGAAGCTTTCTTT. Translated: CASTPPGNTEAFF.

CDR3 sequence reads: CAISESPHTDTQYF. CDR3 in DNA: TGTGCCATCAGTGAGTCGCCACACACAGATACGCAGTATTTT. J is TRBJ2-3 and V is TRBV10-3; D not certain. CDR3 length: 14 residues. Germline CDR1 reads ENHRY; CDR2 reads SYGVKD. With 0 bases removed from V and 2 bases from J, the gap between germline ends came to 6 bases.